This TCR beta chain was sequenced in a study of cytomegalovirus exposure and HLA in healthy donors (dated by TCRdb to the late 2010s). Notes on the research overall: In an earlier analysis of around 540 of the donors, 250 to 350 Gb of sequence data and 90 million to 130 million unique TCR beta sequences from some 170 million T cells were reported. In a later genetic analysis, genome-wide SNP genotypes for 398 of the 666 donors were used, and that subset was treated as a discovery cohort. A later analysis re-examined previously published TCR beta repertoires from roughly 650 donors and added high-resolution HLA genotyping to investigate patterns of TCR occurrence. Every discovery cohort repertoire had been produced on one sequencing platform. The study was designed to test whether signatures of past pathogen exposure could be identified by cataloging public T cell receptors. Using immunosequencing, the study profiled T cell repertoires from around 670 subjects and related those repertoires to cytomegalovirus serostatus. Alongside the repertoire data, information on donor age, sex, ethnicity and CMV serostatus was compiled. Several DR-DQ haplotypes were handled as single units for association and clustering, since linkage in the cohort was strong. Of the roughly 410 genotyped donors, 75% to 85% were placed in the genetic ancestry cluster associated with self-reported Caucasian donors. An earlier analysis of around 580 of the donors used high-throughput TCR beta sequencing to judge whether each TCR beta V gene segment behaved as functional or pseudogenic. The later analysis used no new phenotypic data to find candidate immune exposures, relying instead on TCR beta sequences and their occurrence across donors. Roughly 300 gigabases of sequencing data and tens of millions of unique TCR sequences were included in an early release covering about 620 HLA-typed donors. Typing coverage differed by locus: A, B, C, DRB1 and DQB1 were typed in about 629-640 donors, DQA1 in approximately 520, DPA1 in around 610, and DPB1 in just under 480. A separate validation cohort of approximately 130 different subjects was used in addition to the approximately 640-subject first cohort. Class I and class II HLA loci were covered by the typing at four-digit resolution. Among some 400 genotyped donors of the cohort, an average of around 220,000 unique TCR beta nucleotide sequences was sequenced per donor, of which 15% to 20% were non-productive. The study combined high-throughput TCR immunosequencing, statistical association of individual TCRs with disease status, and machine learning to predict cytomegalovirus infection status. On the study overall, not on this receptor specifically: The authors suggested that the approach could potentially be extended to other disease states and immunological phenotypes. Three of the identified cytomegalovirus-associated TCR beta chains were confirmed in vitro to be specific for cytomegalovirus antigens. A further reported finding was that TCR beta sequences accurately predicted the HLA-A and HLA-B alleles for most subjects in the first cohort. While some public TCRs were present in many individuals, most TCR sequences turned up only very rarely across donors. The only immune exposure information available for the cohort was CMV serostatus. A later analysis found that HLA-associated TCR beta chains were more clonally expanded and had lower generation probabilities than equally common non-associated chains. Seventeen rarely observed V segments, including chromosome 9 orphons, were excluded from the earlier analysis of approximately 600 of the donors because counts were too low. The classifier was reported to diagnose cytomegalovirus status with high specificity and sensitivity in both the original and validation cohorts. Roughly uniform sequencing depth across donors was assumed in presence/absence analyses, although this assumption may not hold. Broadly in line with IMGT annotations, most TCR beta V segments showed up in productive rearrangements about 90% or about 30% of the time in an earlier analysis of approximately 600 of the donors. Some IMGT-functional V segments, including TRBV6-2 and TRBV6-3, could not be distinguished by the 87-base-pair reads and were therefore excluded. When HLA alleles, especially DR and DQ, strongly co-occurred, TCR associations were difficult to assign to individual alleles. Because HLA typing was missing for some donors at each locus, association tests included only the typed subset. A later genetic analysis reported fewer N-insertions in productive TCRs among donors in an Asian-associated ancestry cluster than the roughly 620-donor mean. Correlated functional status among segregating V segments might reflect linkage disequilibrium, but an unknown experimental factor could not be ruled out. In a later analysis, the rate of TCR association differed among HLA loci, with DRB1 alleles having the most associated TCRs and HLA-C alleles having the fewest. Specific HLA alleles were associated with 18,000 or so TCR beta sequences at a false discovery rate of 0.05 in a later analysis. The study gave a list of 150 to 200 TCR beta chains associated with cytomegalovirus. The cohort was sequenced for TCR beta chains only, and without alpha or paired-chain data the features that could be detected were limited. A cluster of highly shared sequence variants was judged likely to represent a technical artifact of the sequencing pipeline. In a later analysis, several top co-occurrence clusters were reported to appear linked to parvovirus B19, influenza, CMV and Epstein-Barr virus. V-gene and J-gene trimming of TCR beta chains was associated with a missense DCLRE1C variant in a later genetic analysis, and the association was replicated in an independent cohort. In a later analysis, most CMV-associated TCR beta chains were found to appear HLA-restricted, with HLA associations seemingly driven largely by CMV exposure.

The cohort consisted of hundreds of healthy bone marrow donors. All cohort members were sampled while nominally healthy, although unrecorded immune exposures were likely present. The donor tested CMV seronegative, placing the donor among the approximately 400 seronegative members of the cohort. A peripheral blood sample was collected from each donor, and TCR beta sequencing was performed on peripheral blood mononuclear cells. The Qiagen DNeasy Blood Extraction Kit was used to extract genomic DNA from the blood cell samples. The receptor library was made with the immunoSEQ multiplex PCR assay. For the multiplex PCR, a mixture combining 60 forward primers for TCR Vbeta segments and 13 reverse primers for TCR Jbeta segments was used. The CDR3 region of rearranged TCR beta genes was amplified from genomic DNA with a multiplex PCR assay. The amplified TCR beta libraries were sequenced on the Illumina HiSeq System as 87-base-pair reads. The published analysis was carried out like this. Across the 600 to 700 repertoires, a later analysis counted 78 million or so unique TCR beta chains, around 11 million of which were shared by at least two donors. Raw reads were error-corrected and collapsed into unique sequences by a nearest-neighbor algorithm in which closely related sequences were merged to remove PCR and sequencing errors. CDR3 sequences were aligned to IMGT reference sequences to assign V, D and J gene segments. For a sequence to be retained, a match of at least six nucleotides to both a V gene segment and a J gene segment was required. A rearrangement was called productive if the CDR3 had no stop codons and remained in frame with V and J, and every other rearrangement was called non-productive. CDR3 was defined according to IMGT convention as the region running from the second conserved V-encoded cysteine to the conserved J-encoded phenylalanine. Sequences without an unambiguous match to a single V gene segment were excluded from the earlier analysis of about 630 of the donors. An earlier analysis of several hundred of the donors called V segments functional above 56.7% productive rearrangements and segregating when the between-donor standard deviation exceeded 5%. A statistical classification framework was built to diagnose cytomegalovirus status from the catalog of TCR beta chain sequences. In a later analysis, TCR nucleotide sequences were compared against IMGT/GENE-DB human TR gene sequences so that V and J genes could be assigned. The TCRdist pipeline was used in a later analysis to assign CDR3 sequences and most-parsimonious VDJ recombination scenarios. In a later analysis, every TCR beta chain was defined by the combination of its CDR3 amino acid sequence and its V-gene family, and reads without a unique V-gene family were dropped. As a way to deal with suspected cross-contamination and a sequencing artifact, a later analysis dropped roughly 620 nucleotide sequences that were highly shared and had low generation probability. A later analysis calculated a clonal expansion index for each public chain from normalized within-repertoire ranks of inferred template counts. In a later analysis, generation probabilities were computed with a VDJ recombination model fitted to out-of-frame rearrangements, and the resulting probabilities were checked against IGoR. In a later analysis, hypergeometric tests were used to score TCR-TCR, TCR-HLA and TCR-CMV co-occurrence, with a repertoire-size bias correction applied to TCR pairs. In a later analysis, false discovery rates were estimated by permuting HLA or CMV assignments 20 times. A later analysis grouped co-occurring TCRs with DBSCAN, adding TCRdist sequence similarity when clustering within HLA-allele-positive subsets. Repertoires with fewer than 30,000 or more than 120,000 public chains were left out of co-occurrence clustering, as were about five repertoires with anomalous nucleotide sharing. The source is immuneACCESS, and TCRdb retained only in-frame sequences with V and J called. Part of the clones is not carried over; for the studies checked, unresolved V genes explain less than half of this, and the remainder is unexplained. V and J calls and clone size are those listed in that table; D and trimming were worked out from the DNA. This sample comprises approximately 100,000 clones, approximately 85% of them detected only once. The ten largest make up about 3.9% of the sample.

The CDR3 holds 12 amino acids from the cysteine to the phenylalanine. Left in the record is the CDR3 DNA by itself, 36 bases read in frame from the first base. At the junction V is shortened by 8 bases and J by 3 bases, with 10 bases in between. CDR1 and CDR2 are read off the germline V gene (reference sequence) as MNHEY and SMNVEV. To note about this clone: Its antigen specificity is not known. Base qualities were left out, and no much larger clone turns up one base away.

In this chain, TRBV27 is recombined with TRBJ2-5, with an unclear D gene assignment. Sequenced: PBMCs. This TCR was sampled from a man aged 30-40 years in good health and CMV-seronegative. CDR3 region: CASGHMEETQYF. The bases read TGTGCCAGCGGCCACATGGAAGAGACCCAGTACTTC.